Listed here are 22 T cell receptor beta chains from one sample, sequenced in a study of blood T cells in healthy people across ages. It was with a sample-barcoded 5' primer and a J-beta primer mix that a second PCR of roughly 7 to 12 cycles was run. TCRdb analysed the 5' RACE reads with MiXCR anew, one entry per CDR3 protein. The sample records some 780,000 distinct CDR3 sequences, around three fifths being singletons. The sample consisted of blood. These TCRs come from a man in his forties or fifties in good health.

The J gene is TRBJ1-4, the V gene TRBV5-1, with a tentative D call TRBD1 (5 bases). In germline, CDR1 is SGHRS, CDR2 YFSETQ. The CDR3 is 16 amino acids. Trimming took 2 bases from V and 0 from J, leaving 11 bases between them. CDR3 amino acids: CASSFDSTATNEKLFF. In DNA form, the CDR3 reads TGCGCCAGCAGCTTTGACAGCACCGCAACTAATGAAAAACTGTTTTTT.

V usage is TRBV20-1 and J usage is TRBJ2-7, with 10 nucleotides matching TRBD1. J lost 3 bases, V lost 6 bases, and 8 bases had no gene match. This CDR3 has 14 amino acids. Germline CDR1 is DFQATT and CDR2 is SNEGSKA (reference sequence). The CDR3 coding sequence is TGCAGTGCGCGGACAGGGGGTGAGGACTACGAGCAGTACTTC. This translates into CSARTGGEDYEQYF.

V is TRBV5-1 and J is TRBJ2-1; 11 bases agree with TRBD2. Germline values: CDR1 SGHRS, CDR2 YFSETQ. The J segment lost 8 bases and the V segment lost 4 bases, leaving 11 bases of the junction unmatched. The CDR3 is 16 residues long. CDR3 amino acids: CASSQDSGGASYEQFF. CDR3 nucleotides: TGCGCCAGCAGCCAGGATAGCGGGGGGGCCTCCTATGAGCAGTTCTTC.

This clonotype was found once. The V call is TRBV3-1, the J call TRBJ2-3; D gene unclear. V dropped 4 bases and J dropped 3 bases, with 11 bases sitting between them. CDR3 length: 14 residues. CDR1 is LGHDT, CDR2 YNNKEL, per germline (reference sequence). CDR3 protein: CASSRTVWTDTQYF. The CDR3 region has the DNA TGTGCCAGCAGCCGAACGGTGTGGACAGATACGCAGTATTTT.

This clonotype was counted between two and nine times. The chain carries TRBV20-1 and TRBJ2-7, with TRBD2 matching 12 bases. This CDR3 spans 14 amino acids. V shed 6 bases, J shed 5 bases, and the junction held 8 bases outside the gene matches. Germline V gene lookup returns CDR1 DFQATT and CDR2 SNEGSKA (reference sequence). CDR3 nucleotides: TGCAGTGCCTTGACTAGCGGGAGTTTCAACGAGCAGTACTTC. Translating gives CSALTSGSFNEQYF.

This clonotype was found once. The CDR3 DNA reads TGTGCCACCGTGACTAGCGGGAGCTACGAGCAGTACTTC. This sequence encodes CATVTSGSYEQYF. The chain carries TRBV27 and TRBJ2-7; 12 bases fit TRBD2. The V gene end was trimmed by 10 bases and the J gene end by 3 bases; junction bases not matched to a gene: 4. CDR1 is MNHEY, CDR2 SMNVEV, per germline (reference sequence). This CDR3 has 13 residues.

The V and J genes are TRBV20-1 and TRBJ2-7; 7 nucleotides line up with TRBD2. The CDR3 extends over 14 amino acids. Germline V gene sequence: CDR1 DFQATT, CDR2 SNEGSKA (reference sequence). The V and J ends lost 6 bases and 3 bases, in that order; junction bases with no gene match: 11. The CDR3 reads CSAVAWLADYEQYF. In DNA form, the CDR3 reads TGCAGTGCGGTAGCTTGGCTAGCGGACTACGAGCAGTACTTC.

The rearrangement joins TRBV4-3 to TRBJ2-5; 7 positions match TRBD1. There are 15 residues in the CDR3. V trimming: 0 bases; J trimming: 5 bases; junction bases outside the gene matches: 6. The germline V gene has CDR1 LGHNA and CDR2 YSLEER. The CDR3 nucleotides are TGCGCCAGCAGCCAAGAGGGACAGCCATGGGAGACCCAGTACTTC. This translates into CASSQEGQPWETQYF.

This clonotype has just a few counts. The rearrangement links TRBV7-9 to TRBJ2-6, with D perhaps TRBD2 (6 bases). V lost 3 bases and J 0 bases, leaving 12 bases between the germline ends. CDR3 size: 17 residues. Germline assignment: CDR1 SEHNR and CDR2 FQNEAQ (reference sequence). CDR3 loop: CASSFLGGSSGANVLTF. In nucleotides, the CDR3 is TGTGCCAGCAGCTTCTTGGGGGGATCCTCTGGGGCCAACGTCCTGACTTTC.

The V gene is TRBV7-2, the J gene TRBJ1-1; D unclear. CDR3 length equals 14 residues. V was clipped by 5 bases and J by 8 bases, with 18 bases between them. Germline CDR1 SGHTA, CDR2 FQGNSA. The CDR3 coding sequence is TGTGCCAGCAGCCCCTCCGGACGGATCCTAGAAGCTTTCTTT. It is translated as CASSPSGRILEAFF.

Written as DNA, the CDR3 is TGCGCCAGCAGCCCGGGACAGGGAGGGGATGAAAAACTGTTTTTT. Translated, it gives CASSPGQGGDEKLFF. The V and J genes are TRBV5-1 and TRBJ1-4, with 9 bases lining up with TRBD1. CDR3 size: 15 residues. J was trimmed by 6 bases and V by 4 bases; bases with no gene match: 7. Germline V gene sequence: CDR1 SGHRS, CDR2 YFSETQ.

The chain recombines TRBV7-2 with TRBJ2-5; unclear D gene. CDR3 length equals 14 residues. Deletions cut 3 bases from V and 0 bases from J, with 8 bases between. Germline V CDR1 and CDR2: SGHTA, FQGNSA. In DNA, the CDR3 is TGTGCCAGCAGCTTTGCGCAGTACCAAGAGACCCAGTACTTC. Encoded protein: CASSFAQYQETQYF.

This clonotype was recorded a few times. The rearrangement uses TRBV27 and TRBJ2-3; maybe TRBD2 (7 bases). Germline V gene data show CDR1 as MNHEY and CDR2 as SMNVEV (reference sequence). The CDR3 runs to 16 residues. The V end lost 2 bases, the J end lost 4 bases, and 16 bases lay between the germline ends. In DNA form, the CDR3 reads TGTGCCAGCAGTTTAGGGGGAGGGGGGACCTCAGATACGCAGTATTTT. Amino acids: CASSLGGGGTSDTQYF.

The chain links TRBV10-3 to TRBJ2-2; 10 bases match TRBD2. The CDR3 is 17 amino acids. Germline CDR1 and CDR2: ENHRY and SYGVKD. V was clipped by 2 bases and J by 2 bases; unmatched bases: 5. This chain's CDR3 is CAISEPGLARNTGELFF. The CDR3 DNA is TGTGCCATCAGTGAGCCGGGACTAGCGAGAAACACCGGGGAGCTGTTTTTT.

The V gene is TRBV29-1, the J gene TRBJ1-2; D unclear. V lost 0 bases to trimming and J lost 0 bases, with 5 bases between them. The germline CDR1 and CDR2 sequences are SQVTM and ANQGSEA. The CDR3 loop spans 13 amino acids. DNA for the CDR3: TGCAGCGTTGAAGAGCCAGCTAACTATGGCTACACCTTC. Amino acids: CSVEEPANYGYTF.

The chain recombines TRBV27 with TRBJ2-7, with D possibly matching TRBD2 (5 bases). V was clipped by 8 bases and J by 2 bases, with 7 bases between them. The CDR3 is made up of 11 amino acids. Germline assignment: CDR1 MNHEY and CDR2 SMNVEV (reference sequence). CDR3 DNA: TGTGCCAGCGGGGAGACCTACGAGCAGTACTTC. It is translated as CASGETYEQYF.

The chain employs TRBV4-1 and TRBJ2-1, with 8 positions matching TRBD2. CDR1 is MGHRA, CDR2 YSYEKL, per germline. Trimming removed 0 bases from V and 1 base from J; junction bases left unmatched: 8. This CDR3 comprises 18 residues. CDR3 nucleotide sequence: TGCGCCAGCAGCCAAGAGTTGCGGGAGGTCTGGTCCTACAATGAGCAGTTCTTC. Amino acid sequence: CASSQELREVWSYNEQFF.

The DNA for the CDR3 is TGTGCCAGCAGGCGGCGGGGGGGGACAGATACGCAGTATTTT. This translates into CASRRRGGTDTQYF. The chain couples TRBV3-1 to TRBJ2-3; the match to TRBD2 covers 9 bases. V trimming: 6 bases; J trimming: 3 bases; junction bases outside the gene matches: 4. The CDR3 is 14 residues long. Germline V CDR1 and CDR2: LGHDT, YNNKEL (reference sequence).

The chain uses TRBV9 and TRBJ1-2; D gene ambiguous. There are 13 residues in the CDR3. Trimming removed 3 bases from V and 8 bases from J, with 14 bases in between. Germline loops: CDR1 SGDLS, CDR2 YYNGEE. CDR3 loop: CASSGVGRLGYTF. DNA of the CDR3: TGTGCCAGCAGCGGAGTTGGCCGGTTGGGCTACACCTTC.

J is TRBJ2-3 and V is TRBV2; the D is unclear. The CDR3 is 10 amino acids. Deletions cut 11 bases from V and 4 bases from J, with 7 bases between. Looked up from germline, CDR1 is SNHLY and CDR2 is FYNNEI. CDR3 protein: CAVTPDTQYF. As DNA, the CDR3 is TGTGCCGTAACTCCAGATACGCAGTATTTT.

This clonotype was seen ten or more times. The V and J genes are TRBV4-2 and TRBJ2-6; TRBD1 matches 8 bases. After removal of 1 base from V and 1 base from J, the junction contained 3 bases not matched to a gene. The V gene's germline CDR1 is LGHNA and CDR2 YNFKEQ. CDR3 size: 17 residues. The CDR3 protein is CASSQGQGSSGANVLTF. In nucleotides, the CDR3 is TGTGCCAGCAGCCAAGGACAGGGGTCTTCTGGGGCCAACGTCCTGACTTTC.

J is TRBJ1-2 and V is TRBV20-1; D is possibly TRBD1 (6 bases). Between the trimmed V and J ends, which lost 0 bases and 2 bases, there was a span of 16 bases. Germline V gene lookup returns CDR1 DFQATT and CDR2 SNEGSKA (reference sequence). This CDR3 spans 16 amino acids. The CDR3 DNA is TGCAGTGCTAGAGACCATGACAGGTGGGGCAACTATGGCTACACCTTC. This encodes CSARDHDRWGNYGYTF.